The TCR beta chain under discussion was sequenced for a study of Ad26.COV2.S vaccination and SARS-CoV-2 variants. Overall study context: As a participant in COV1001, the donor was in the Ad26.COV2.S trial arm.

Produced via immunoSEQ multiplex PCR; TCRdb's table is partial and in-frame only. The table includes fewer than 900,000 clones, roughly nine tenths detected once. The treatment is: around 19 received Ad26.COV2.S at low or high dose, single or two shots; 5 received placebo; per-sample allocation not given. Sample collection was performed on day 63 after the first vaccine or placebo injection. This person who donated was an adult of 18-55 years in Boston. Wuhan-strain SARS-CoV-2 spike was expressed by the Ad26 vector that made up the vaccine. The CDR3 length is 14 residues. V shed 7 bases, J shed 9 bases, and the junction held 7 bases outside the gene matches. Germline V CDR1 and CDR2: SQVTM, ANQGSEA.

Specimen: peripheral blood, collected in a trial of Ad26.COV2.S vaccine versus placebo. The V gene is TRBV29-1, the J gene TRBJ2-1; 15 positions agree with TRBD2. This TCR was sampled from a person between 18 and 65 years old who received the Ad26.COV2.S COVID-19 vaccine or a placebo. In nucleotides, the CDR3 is TGCAGCGGGGCCCGGACTAGCGGGAGGGGTGAGCAGTTCTTC. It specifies CSGARTSGRGEQFF.